These 9 T cell receptor beta chains share one sample of origin, sequenced in a study of identical twins. TCRdb re-called the 5' RACE reads with MiXCR, one entry per CDR3 protein. This repertoire shows hundreds of thousands of distinct CDR3 sequences, 7.5% found once; its top ten account for less than 2.5%. These data also featured in a second study, about yellow fever vaccine responses in identical twins.

Sequences were obtained from memory (CD45RO+) T cells sorted from blood. These receptors were collected from a woman between 18 and 30 years old in good health.

In DNA, the CDR3 is TGTGCCAGCAGCTCCAGGGGGCGGTCTGAAAAACTGTTTTTT. It codes for CASSSRGRSEKLFF. The V and J genes are TRBV7-9 and TRBJ1-4; 8 nucleotides match TRBD1. The CDR3 length is 14 residues. Germline CDR1 reads SEHNR; CDR2 reads FQNEAQ (reference sequence). Trimming removed 4 bases from V and 7 bases from J; junction bases left unmatched: 5.

This clonotype was counted at least ten times. The V call is TRBV12-3 or TRBV12-4, the J call TRBJ2-7; D gene ambiguous. The CDR3 is made up of 11 amino acids. V was trimmed by 1 base and J by 6 bases, leaving 4 bases between them. The CDR3 nucleotides are TGTGCCAGCAGTTTAGAGGGCGAGCAGTACTTC. Translating it yields CASSLEGEQYF.

This clonotype has a handful of counts. The gene calls are TRBV2 and TRBJ2-1, with 16 nucleotides matching TRBD2. The CDR3 is made up of 17 amino acids. The V segment lost 6 bases and the J segment 4 bases; nucleotides outside the gene matches: 6. From germline, CDR1 is SNHLY and CDR2 FYNNEI. In DNA form, the CDR3 reads TGTGCCAGCAGCCGGGGACTAGCGGGGGGGAGATACAATGAGCAGTTCTTC. Translating it yields CASSRGLAGGRYNEQFF.

This clonotype came up many times. The chain has TRBV7-9 and TRBJ2-3, with D unresolved. The V and J ends lost 3 bases and 5 bases respectively, with 12 bases between them. Per the germline V gene, CDR1 is SEHNR and CDR2 is FQNEAQ (reference sequence). CDR3 length: 14 residues. CDR3 DNA: TGTGCCAGCAGCTTTCCACTTGAAAAAGATACGCAGTATTTT. Protein: CASSFPLEKDTQYF.

CDR3 bases: TGTGCCACCAGCATGTCGAAGGGCGCTGGCTACACCTTC. Translation gives CATSMSKGAGYTF. The chain joins TRBV15 to TRBJ1-2; D gene ambiguous. The CDR3 runs to 13 residues. V lost 4 bases and J lost 7, with 13 bases in between. In germline, CDR1 is LNHNV, CDR2 YYDKDF (reference sequence).

As for this clonotype: A read error is possible here, since a much larger clone lies one base away. V is TRBV6-2 or TRBV6-3 and J is TRBJ2-3; 7 bases line up with TRBD2. The CDR3 totals 15 residues. Germline lookup yields CDR1 MNHEY and CDR2 SVGEGT. The CDR3 protein is CASRYSTGSGRAQYF. The CDR3 DNA reads TGTGCCAGCAGATACTCGACGGGGTCGGGGAGGGCGCAGTATTTT.

V and J are TRBV6-2 or TRBV6-3 and TRBJ2-1; 11 bases agree with TRBD1. CDR3 length equals 13 residues. The germline CDR1 and CDR2 sequences are MNHEY and SVGEGT. V lost 7 bases, J lost 9 bases, and 5 bases stayed unmatched. The CDR3 DNA reads as TGTGCCAGCACCGGACAGGGGGCGGGTGAGCAGTTCTTC. It translates to CASTGQGAGEQFF.

There are many counts of this clonotype. This chain uses TRBV6-2 or TRBV6-3 with TRBJ2-2; D may be TRBD1 (5 bases). V gave up 11 bases and J gave up 0 bases, with 16 bases separating them. This CDR3 has 15 residues. Per the germline V gene, CDR1 is MNHEY and CDR2 is SVGEGT. The CDR3 here is CAGKGAYANTGELFF. In nucleotides, the CDR3 is TGTGCCGGAAAAGGGGCCTACGCGAACACCGGGGAGCTGTTTTTT.

The chain couples TRBV28 to TRBJ1-1; D possibly corresponds to TRBD1 (5 bases). This CDR3 has 12 amino acids. Germline V gives CDR1 MDHEN, CDR2 SYDVKM. Trimming stripped 2 bases from V and 10 bases from J, with 11 bases between. CDR3 DNA: TGTGCCAGCAGTTTAATGGACACCTCAGCTTTCTTT. Protein sequence: CASSLMDTSAFF.